This record looks at one T cell receptor beta chain sequence and its context. This clonotype was counted only a few times. It has no known antigen specificity. Base qualities are missing; no much larger clone stands one base away. The memory CD4+ T cell population was isolated based on a CD4+CD45RO+CD25- phenotype. Tregs, naive and memory CD4+ T cells from tumor, blood and ipsilateral draining lymph nodes of five breast cancer patients underwent full-length TCR alpha and beta sequencing. Tumor tissue, along with lymph nodes from ipsilateral axillary dissection, was perfused with PBS, minced, and then digested using collagenase I and hyaluronidase. A purity exceeding 90% was confirmed by FACS for the sorted cell populations. In the germline V gene, CDR1 corresponds to ENHRY and CDR2 to SYGVKD. The CDR3 spans 14 residues, from the cysteine through the phenylalanine. This entry keeps only the CDR3 DNA: 42 bases, framed from base 1. A distance of 11 bases separates the germline ends of V and J, which lose 5 bases and 4 bases respectively.

The sample is drawn from a study (dated by TCRdb to about 2015). Notes on the research overall: The study examined whether tumor-infiltrating Tregs in breast cancer are drawn from blood Tregs or arise in situ by conversion from other CD4+ T cell subsets. The research as a whole found: In terms of TCR gene usage, tumor memory CD4+ T cells clustered together with blood and lymph node memory CD4+ cells, as well as with lymph node naive CD4+ cells. Rather than covering whole repertoires, validation in the larger cohort was restricted to a single TCR beta V-J rearrangement. Tumor-infiltrating Treg TCR alpha and beta sequences overlapped most with tumor naive CD4+ T cells, then with blood naive CD4+ T cells.

Full-length TCR variable regions were amplified by 5' RACE PCR using constant-region reverse primers, and then by semi-nested PCR using Nested Universal Primer A. Using the ReliaPrep RNA Cell Miniprep System, total RNA was extracted, and the SMARTer RACE 5'/3' Kit was then used to reverse transcribe the RNA into 5'RACE-ready cDNA. Multiplex adaptors were used to barcode the full-length TCR alpha and beta libraries, which were then sequenced on an Illumina MiSeq. The paper's processing steps were these. For each of nine subset-tissue groups, sequencing data from the five patients were pooled, and the groups were compared by unsupervised clustering of TCR gene usage. The Morisita-Horn index was used to calculate repertoire similarity, with shared sequences weighted by how much each contributed to each repertoire. TCRdb ran its own pipeline on the public reads, namely fastp trimming at Q25 and MiXCR clone calling, and kept in-frame beta chains. Rows merge per CDR3 protein into single entries with the most common DNA and genes. The V and J calls follow TCRdb's processing rather than the paper's. This sample is represented by 35,000 to 50,000 distinct CDR3 sequences; 25% to 35% of them were singletons. The top ten constitute about 4% of the sample.

The sequenced sample was tumor-infiltrating memory CD4+ T cells sorted from the breast tumor. According to the study, the label for this sample's cell subset or site signals: memory CD4+ T cells, CD4+CD45RO+CD25-. This sequence originates from a female donor with breast cancer. The V gene is TRBV10-3 and the J gene is TRBJ2-2; the D region possibly corresponds to TRBD1 (5 bases align). This receptor carries the CDR3 CAISLDSSTGELFF. The nucleotides are TGTGCCATCAGTCTCGACAGTTCCACCGGGGAGCTGTTTTTT.